This TCR beta chain was sequenced in a study of T cell responses to AZD1222 COVID-19 vaccine. Libraries were prepared by immunoSEQ multiplex PCR; TCRdb keeps only in-frame clonotypes and omits some of them. Here the sample spans 120,000 or so clones, around 90% being singletons. Study-level points and caveats: Baseline seropositives among AZD1222 recipients totaled only six or seven. Researchers took repertoire samples only after the peak T cell response had come. Mapped onto spike, vaccine-associated CD4 TCRs spanned it and were dominant at 160-218 and 743-854.

Germline V gene data show CDR1 as SGHRS and CDR2 as YFSETQ. CDR3 length equals 15 residues. Between the trimmed V and J ends, which lost 0 bases and 2 bases, there was a span of 9 bases. This clone appeared once. As yet, its antigen is unknown. V is TRBV5-1 and J is TRBJ1-3; maybe TRBD1 (5 bases). The sequencing used peripheral blood, collected on day 0 of AZD1222 vaccination. This receptor was taken from an adult in good health. The DNA for the CDR3 is TGCGCCAGCAGCTTGGGTGGGGGAACTGGAAACACCATATATTTT. Amino acids: CASSLGGGTGNTIYF.